This paragraph reports one T cell receptor (beta chain). Antigen: not known. The repertoire was sequenced with immunoSEQ multiplex PCR; TCRdb's copy has only in-frame clones and lacks some. The table records approximately 76,000 clones, about four fifths of them present only once. The sample comes from a study of radiotherapy plus CTLA-4 blockade in lung cancer. Findings and limits, study-wide: After radiotherapy and ipilimumab, tumor-derived clones expanded in peripheral blood.

The CDR3 is 11 amino acids. V gave up 6 bases and J gave up 5 bases, with 7 bases separating them. Germline CDR1 and CDR2: MNHEY and SVGAGI. Patients had chemo-refractory metastatic non-small-cell lung cancer and received focal radiation plus CTLA-4 blockade that used ipilimumab. The sample consisted of peripheral blood, taken from a patient treated with radiotherapy plus ipilimumab. The chain employs TRBV6-5 and TRBJ2-5; unclear D gene. This sequence originates from a human donor with non-small cell lung cancer who had a partial response to radiotherapy plus ipilimumab. Some clones in this sample may be carry-over from other donors' samples. For the CDR3, the DNA is TGTGCCAGCAGACTGCGGGAGACCCAGTACTTC. Protein product: CASRLRETQYF.